The 16 T cell receptor beta chains below come from one sample, sequenced in a study of blood T cell repertoires in COVID-19. Sequencing was performed with immunoSEQ multiplex PCR; in TCRdb, only in-frame clones are kept and a portion is missing. The sample has approximately 300,000 clones; around 87% are singletons. Sequencing was done on a sample of PBMCs or T cells enriched from blood (not recorded which). The receptors shown here come from a woman in her 30s who had recovered from COVID-19.

V gene TRBV12-5 combines with J gene TRBJ2-7; TRBD1 matches 8 bases. CDR1 is LGHNT and CDR2 is FRNRAP in the germline V gene. The CDR3 contains 16 residues. The ends lost 5 bases at V and 0 bases at J; junction bases unmatched: 9. The CDR3 DNA is TGTGCTAGTGGTATTTACAGGGGGTCCCTCTCCTACGAGCAGTACTTC. This gives the protein CASGIYRGSLSYEQYF.

On this clone itself: This same CDR3 is encoded by further DNA sequences in the sample. The chain carries TRBV28 and TRBJ2-7, with 7 bases fitting TRBD2. The V gene's germline CDR1 is MDHEN and CDR2 SYDVKM. Trimming cost V 3 bases and J 0 bases; bases outside gene matches: 2. The CDR3 sequence is 14 residues long. The CDR3 loop is CASSLGGSSYEQYF. In DNA, the CDR3 is TGTGCCAGCAGTTTGGGGGGGAGCTCCTACGAGCAGTACTTC.

The V call is TRBV6-4, the J call TRBJ1-5; D may be TRBD1 (5 bases). This CDR3 contains 13 residues. Germline loops: CDR1 MRHNA, CDR2 SNTAGT. Trimming took 4 bases from V and 5 from J, leaving 9 bases between them. The CDR3 sequence: CASSGIGDQPQHF. The CDR3 DNA follows: TGTGCCAGCAGTGGGATAGGGGATCAGCCCCAGCATTTT.

The rearrangement uses TRBV5-1 and TRBJ1-4; 12 bases map to TRBD1. The germline gives CDR1 SGHRS, CDR2 YFSETQ. V shed 4 bases and J 1 base; nucleotides not matched to a gene: 5. CDR3 length: 17 amino acids. CDR3 in amino acids: CASSPGQGAGTNEKLFF. The CDR3 bases are TGCGCCAGCAGCCCGGGACAGGGGGCAGGAACTAATGAAAAACTGTTTTTT.

DNA for the CDR3: TGCGCCTCCACCAATCGTTTAGCGGGGGGGACAGATACGCAGTATTTT. Protein: CASTNRLAGGTDTQYF. The chain links TRBV4-1 to TRBJ2-3, with 11 bases lining up with TRBD2. Germline CDR1 is MGHRA and CDR2 is YSYEKL. Unmatched junction bases numbered 13, after V lost 11 bases and J lost 3 bases. CDR3 length: 16 residues.

This rearrangement joins TRBV28 to TRBJ1-5; 8 bases agree with TRBD1. The CDR3 has 15 amino acids. Looked up from germline, CDR1 is MDHEN and CDR2 is SYDVKM. V was clipped by 8 bases and J by 6 bases; unmatched bases: 12. The CDR3 reads CASPPSRGRAQPQHF. CDR3 sequence (DNA): TGTGCCAGCCCCCCGAGCAGGGGGCGGGCTCAGCCCCAGCATTTT.

The rearrangement links TRBV6-5 to TRBJ1-2; D not certain. V shed 0 bases and J shed 6 bases, with 11 bases lying between them. The CDR3 spans 14 residues. Germline V gene sequence: CDR1 MNHEY, CDR2 SVGAGI. The CDR3 bases are TGTGCCAGCAGTTACTCGGGCGGGATAAATGGCTACACCTTC. Protein sequence: CASSYSGGINGYTF.

The CDR3 DNA is TGTGCCAGCAGCGCCCGAGGACTCATGAACACTGAAGCTTTCTTT. Its translation is CASSARGLMNTEAFF. This chain joins TRBV7-9 and TRBJ1-1; D is ambiguous. The ends were cut back, 5 bases at V and 0 bases at J, with 13 bases in the middle. The CDR3 consists of 15 residues. Germline CDR1 SEHNR, CDR2 FQNEAQ (reference sequence).

This chain joins TRBV6-6 and TRBJ2-7; no reliable D call. The V and J ends lost 7 bases and 3 bases respectively, with 13 bases between them. Germline CDR1 is MNHNY and CDR2 is SVGAGI (reference sequence). CDR3 length: 13 amino acids. The CDR3 coding sequence is TGTGCCAGCACCGGCGGCGGCGGCTACGAGCAGTACTTC. Encoded protein: CASTGGGGYEQYF.

V is TRBV5-1 and J is TRBJ2-5; D call uncertain. The CDR3 spans 14 residues. Deletions cut 0 bases from V and 5 bases from J, with 11 bases between. Germline V gene lookup returns CDR1 SGHRS and CDR2 YFSETQ. CDR3 coding DNA: TGCGCCAGCAGCTTGGAACGCCGCCGGGAGACCCAGTACTTC. It specifies CASSLERRRETQYF. Full variable domain (outside the CDR3, taken from reference TRBV5-1 and TRBJ2-5): KAGVTQTPRYLIKTRGQQVTLSCSPISGHRSVSWYQQTPGQGLQFLFEYFSETQRNKGNFPGRFSGRQFSNSRSEMNVSTLELGDSALYLCASSLERRRETQYFGPGTRLLVL.

The J gene is TRBJ2-5, the V gene TRBV5-5; 10 nucleotides agree with TRBD1. With V trimmed by 2 bases and J by 4 bases, 5 bases remained unmatched. Germline V gene sequence: CDR1 SGHKS, CDR2 YYEKEE (reference sequence). The CDR3 has 15 amino acids. The CDR3 bases are TGTGCCAGCAGCTTAAGGGGGGACAGGGGAGAGACCCAGTACTTC. This translates into CASSLRGDRGETQYF.

This clone came up a few times. Mismatch with germline at one junction end may stem from a read error. The V gene is TRBV19, the J gene TRBJ1-1; 7 nucleotides agree with TRBD1. This CDR3 has 14 amino acids. The germline CDR1 and CDR2 sequences are LNHDA and SQIVND (reference sequence). The CDR3 sequence is CASSIVTGNSEAFF. CDR3 nucleotide sequence: TGTGCCAGTAGTATAGTGACAGGGAACTCTGAAGCTTTCTTT. Variable domain in full (rest from reference TRBV19 and TRBJ1-1): DGGITQSPKYLFRKEGQNVTLSCEQNLNHDAMYWYRQDPGQGLRLIYYSQIVNDFQKGDIAEGYSVSREKKESFPLTVTSAQKNPTAFYLCASSIVTGNSEAFFGQGTRLTVV.

The V call is TRBV12-3 or TRBV12-4, the J call TRBJ2-7; 7 positions agree with TRBD1. The CDR3 totals 13 residues. V was pared by 3 bases and J by 5 bases, with 4 bases of the junction left unmatched. CDR3 loop: CASSLEGGNEQYF. CDR3 bases: TGTGCCAGCAGTTTGGAAGGGGGCAACGAGCAGTACTTC.

The chain couples TRBV10-3 to TRBJ2-5; perhaps TRBD1 as D (6 bases). The V gene lost 8 bases and the J gene lost 2 bases, with 15 bases spanning the gap. The CDR3 runs to 14 residues. Germline assignment: CDR1 ENHRY and CDR2 SYGVKD. The CDR3 loop is CAIAGQSEQETQYF. The CDR3 DNA reads as TGTGCCATCGCCGGACAGTCCGAACAAGAGACCCAGTACTTC.

The table lists this clone with many counts. The chain couples TRBV18 to TRBJ1-2; TRBD1 agrees at 8 bases. The CDR3 is 18 amino acids. J gave up 4 bases and V 3 bases, and 16 bases lay outside the gene matches. Germline loops: CDR1 KGHSH, CDR2 LQKENI. The CDR3 DNA reads as TGTGCCAGCTCACCGCTCACCGATGGACAGGGCGATTCCTATGGCTACACCTTC. Translated, it gives CASSPLTDGQGDSYGYTF.

The genes are TRBV11-2 and TRBJ2-7, with 8 bases fitting TRBD2. Germline loops: CDR1 SGHAT, CDR2 FQNNGV. Trimming cost V 3 bases and J 1 base; bases outside gene matches: 8. CDR3 size: 16 residues. CDR3 DNA sequence: TGTGCCAGCAGCTTGGTTTTGCGGGGGGCTTCCTACGAGCAGTACTTC. This sequence encodes CASSLVLRGASYEQYF.